A single T cell receptor beta chain is shown here with its context. The clone's antigen remains unknown. Base-call qualities are not available, and no considerably larger clone is one nucleotide away. The CDR3 regions of human TCRbeta chains were analyzed by immunosequencing. The paper's processing steps were these. Repertoire TCRs were checked for matches against a reference library of SARS-CoV-2-specific TCRs that had been generated using the MIRA antigen-specificity platform. Breadth meant the fraction of unique TCRs that were SARS-CoV-2-associated, whereas depth meant the fraction of total T cells that were SARS-CoV-2-associated. Each spike-specific TCR was assigned to its reactive spike region and to a CD4 or CD8 class using the MIRA data. Log10-transformed breadth and depth values were compared by one-way ANOVA with Sidak's multiple comparisons tests. The table was pulled from immuneACCESS by TCRdb, which kept in-frame rearrangements only. Such tables lose some clones; where checked, under half of the loss comes from unresolved V genes, and the rest has no known cause. V, J and clone size derive from that table, while D and trimming were established from the DNA sequence. The sample table contains around 130,000 clones; only one count was recorded for around 90% of them. 4.5% to 7% of the sample is in the top ten clones.

This sample was included in a study of T cell responses to AZD1222 COVID-19 vaccine (TCRdb year 2021). At the level of the whole study: TCR sequencing was performed for fewer than 250 trial participants, of whom roughly 200 were given two doses of AZD1222 and around 25 were given two doses of MenACWY control vaccine. Trial participants were enrolled into age subgroups of 18-55, 56-69 and 70-plus years, which contained about 150, 28 and 57 TCR-sequenced participants, respectively. Study-level results and caveats: Reportedly, close to half of the unique spike-specific TCRs recognized epitopes lying outside the regions that are mutated in the B.1.351 and B.1.1.7 variants. Vaccine-associated CD4 TCRs spanned the whole spike protein, with dominant responses in regions 160-218 and 743-854. Participants were mostly white British, with more females than males. The authors suggested clonal diversity may have been underestimated. In the small 56-69-year group, the increase in depth fell short of significance, most likely because of low power. Spike-specific TCR breadth and depth rose significantly after two AZD1222 doses compared with day 0 and with MenACWY recipients. Conclusions about previously exposed vaccinees are limited because only five to seven AZD1222 recipients were SARS-CoV-2 seropositive at baseline. Because no day 14 peak-response samples were available, repertoires were characterized only after the peak T cell response.

The time point label, read with the paper, signifies: about 28 days (+/-7) after the second vaccine dose. Because spike-specific TCR depth and breadth did not differ between the two schedules, AZD1222 recipients who got a second dose at roughly 4 weeks were pooled with those who got a second dose at roughly 12 weeks. Vaccinee samples were obtained from the UK trials COV001 and COV002, which included a single-blind randomized controlled phase 2/3 trial of AZD1222 (ChAdOx1 nCoV-19) in healthy adults. For TCRbeta chain sequencing, PBMC samples were collected from trial participants at day 0 and at day 28 after the second dose. V and J are truncated by 7 bases and 3 bases respectively, leaving an intervening sequence of 13 bases. According to the germline V gene, CDR1 reads ENHRY and CDR2 reads SYGVKD. The CDR3, cysteine through phenylalanine, is 13 amino acids long. Only CDR3 DNA remains: 39 bases, in frame from the first base.

Recombination linked TRBV10-3 to TRBJ2-7, and TRBD1 may be the D gene, going by 5 matching bases. Specimen: peripheral blood, collected 28 days after the second AZD1222 dose. The clonotype comes from an adult who received the AZD1222 COVID-19 vaccine. CDR3 reads: CAIMTDTSYEQYF. The sequence in DNA is TGTGCCATCATGACAGACACGAGCTACGAGCAGTACTTC.